This T cell receptor beta chain came from a study of cytomegalovirus exposure and HLA in healthy donors. The CDR3 has 15 amino acids. A multiplex PCR was run with 60 Vbeta primers and 13 Jbeta primers. TCRdb's table, derived via immunoSEQ multiplex PCR, lists solely in-frame clones and lacks some. The sample contains about 130,000 clones, about 74% of which appear only once. Sequencing used PBMCs. The TCR comes from a woman aged 55-69 years in good health and CMV-seronegative. The chain couples TRBV21-1 to TRBJ2-1; TRBD2, the table's D call, lacks a check against the DNA. TRBV21-1 is termed a pseudogene. As DNA, the CDR3 is TGTGCCAGCAGCAGGGACTTCACCCATCACAATGAGCAGTTCTTC. Translated: CASSRDFTHHNEQFF.